The 27 T cell receptor beta chains presented below share a single source sample, sequenced in a study of blood T cell repertoires in COVID-19. Profiling relied on immunoSEQ multiplex PCR, and the TCRdb table lists in-frame clones only, not all of them. Of about 80,000 clones in the sample, about 73% were seen once. The specimen sequenced was peripheral blood. The receptors derive from a man aged 50 or older with active or convalescent COVID-19.

The chain couples TRBV18 to TRBJ2-4, with 9 bases identical to TRBD2. After removal of 5 bases from V and 0 bases from J, the junction contained 2 bases not matched to a gene. This CDR3 comprises 15 residues. CDR1 and CDR2 (germline): KGHSH, LQKENI. The CDR3 nucleotides are TGTGCCAGCTCAGCGGGAGGGGAAGCCAAAAACATTCAGTACTTC. This codes for CASSAGGEAKNIQYF. Full variable domain (rest looked up from reference TRBV18 and TRBJ2-4): NAGVMQNPRHLVRRRGQEARLRCSPMKGHSHVYWYRQLPEEGLKFMVYLQKENIIDESGMPKERFSAEFPKEGPSILRIQQVVRGDSAAYFCASSAGGEAKNIQYFGAGTRLSVL.

This chain connects TRBV5-1 to TRBJ1-1; D ambiguous. V lost 2 bases to trimming and J lost 1 base, with 6 bases between them. There are 13 residues in the CDR3. Germline V gene lookup returns CDR1 SGHRS and CDR2 YFSETQ. DNA for the CDR3: TGCGCCAGCAGCTTTTCAGGGAACACTGAAGCTTTCTTT. Its translation: CASSFSGNTEAFF. Filled out from reference TRBV5-1 and TRBJ1-1, the complete variable domain reads KAGVTQTPRYLIKTRGQQVTLSCSPISGHRSVSWYQQTPGQGLQFLFEYFSETQRNKGNFPGRFSGRQFSNSRSEMNVSTLELGDSALYLCASSFSGNTEAFFGQGTRLTVV.

The gene calls are TRBV20-1 and TRBJ2-2; TRBD1 matches at 7 bases. Per germline, CDR1 DFQATT and CDR2 SNEGSKA (reference sequence). This CDR3 contains 11 residues. J lost 8 bases, V lost 5 bases, and 2 bases had no gene match. The CDR3 loop reads CSADRAGELFF. The CDR3 nucleotides are TGCAGTGCTGACAGGGCAGGGGAGCTGTTTTTT.

This sequence joins TRBV9 and TRBJ1-5; D is perhaps TRBD1 (6 bases). Germline V gene sequence: CDR1 SGDLS, CDR2 YYNGEE. CDR3 length: 16 residues. V shed 4 bases and J shed 4 bases, with 18 bases lying between them. As DNA, the CDR3 is TGTGCCAGCAGCCCAGGGGACCACCCAATTAATCAGCCCCAGCATTTT. It codes for CASSPGDHPINQPQHF. The full variable domain, completed using reference TRBV9 and TRBJ1-5, is DSGVTQTPKHLITATGQRVTLRCSPRSGDLSVYWYQQSLDQGLQFLIQYYNGEERAKGNILERFSAQQFPDLHSELNLSSLELGDSALYFCASSPGDHPINQPQHFGDGTRLSIL.

The chain uses TRBV19 and TRBJ2-5; D is possibly TRBD1 (6 bases). The germline V and J ends were trimmed by 0 bases and 5 bases, with 13 bases remaining between them. CDR3 size: 15 residues. From germline, CDR1 is LNHDA and CDR2 SQIVND (reference sequence). The CDR3 reads CASSIDPQGDETQYF. The DNA of the CDR3 is TGTGCCAGTAGTATAGATCCACAGGGAGACGAGACCCAGTACTTC.

This clone was seen more than once but under ten times. This chain joins TRBV5-1 and TRBJ2-7; 7 bases are a match to TRBD1. Per the germline V gene, CDR1 is SGHRS and CDR2 is YFSETQ. J gave up 3 bases and V 10 bases, and 7 bases lay outside the gene matches. The CDR3 covers 12 residues. The CDR3 reads CAPRGGGYEQYF. In DNA, the CDR3 is TGCGCCCCCAGAGGGGGCGGCTACGAGCAGTACTTC.

This chain uses TRBV4-1 with TRBJ2-3; TRBD2 is a possible D gene (5 bases). This CDR3 region has 15 residues. Germline assignment: CDR1 MGHRA and CDR2 YSYEKL. Trimming took off 1 base at V and 1 base at J, with 9 bases between the two ends. The CDR3 DNA reads TGCGCCAGCAGCCAAGCGGACTGGGGCACAGATACGCAGTATTTT. Protein product: CASSQADWGTDTQYF.

The chain joins TRBV2 to TRBJ1-2, with a tentative D call TRBD1 (6 bases). With 3 bases removed from V and 8 bases from J, the gap between germline ends came to 13 bases. Germline V gene lookup returns CDR1 SNHLY and CDR2 FYNNEI. The CDR3 runs to 13 residues. This chain's CDR3 is CASSEGGLGGYTF. The DNA of the CDR3 is TGTGCCAGCAGTGAGGGGGGGCTGGGAGGCTACACCTTC.

This chain uses TRBV6-1 with TRBJ1-1; 10 nucleotides align to TRBD1. CDR1 and CDR2 from the germline V gene are MNHNS and SASEGT. The CDR3 covers 16 residues. Germline trimming cut 1 base from V and 3 bases from J; bases unmatched to any gene: 5. CDR3 sequence reads: CASSEVVDRGDTEAFF. In DNA, the CDR3 is TGTGCCAGCAGTGAAGTAGTGGACAGGGGGGACACTGAAGCTTTCTTT.

The chain links TRBV10-3 to TRBJ1-1, with 8 bases lining up with TRBD1. The trim removed 8 bases at V and 5 bases at J, leaving 10 bases unmatched. The germline V gene encodes CDR1 ENHRY and CDR2 SYGVKD. The CDR3 extends over 14 amino acids. The CDR3 sequence is CAIGTGLRKTEAFF. CDR3 DNA: TGTGCCATCGGGACAGGATTAAGGAAAACTGAAGCTTTCTTT.

V usage is TRBV7-2 and J usage is TRBJ2-3; the D gene is possibly TRBD2 (5 bases). This CDR3 region has 14 residues. The V end lost 5 bases, the J end lost 6 bases, and 15 bases lay between the germline ends. From germline, CDR1 is SGHTA and CDR2 FQGNSA. Here the CDR3 DNA reads TGTGCCAGCAGCGTACCACCGGGCGGGGATACGCAGTATTTT. Translation gives CASSVPPGGDTQYF. Together with reference TRBV7-2 and TRBJ2-3, the CDR3 gives the full variable domain: GAGVSQSPSNKVTEKGKDVELRCDPISGHTALYWYRQSLGQGLEFLIYFQGNSAPDKSGLPSDRFSAERTGGSVSTLTIQRTQQEDSAVYLCASSVPPGGDTQYFGPGTRLTVL.

This clone was counted at least ten times. The rearrangement uses TRBV2 and TRBJ1-2, with D possibly being TRBD1 (6 bases). The CDR3 is 12 residues long. Germline V gives CDR1 SNHLY, CDR2 FYNNEI. The germline V and J ends were trimmed by 3 bases and 4 bases, with 6 bases remaining between them. The CDR3 DNA is TGTGCCAGCAGTGAGGGGGCCTATGGCTACACCTTC. This sequence encodes CASSEGAYGYTF.

This clone turned up a few times. The rearrangement uses TRBV5-5 and TRBJ1-1; D is unresolved. Germline V gives CDR1 SGHKS, CDR2 YYEKEE (reference sequence). The CDR3 length is 16 residues. V lost 0 bases and J lost 1, with 13 bases in between. CDR3 nucleotides: TGTGCCAGCAGCTTGGTTCAGAGTGCGGAGAACACTGAAGCTTTCTTT. Its translation is CASSLVQSAENTEAFF.

This clone was picked up a small number of times. This chain uses TRBV6-2 or TRBV6-3 with TRBJ1-6, with 9 bases aligning to TRBD1. The CDR3 consists of 18 residues. CDR1 and CDR2 from the germline V gene are MNHEY and SVGEGT. The J segment lost 6 bases and the V segment lost 4 bases, leaving 13 bases of the junction unmatched. The CDR3 sequence: CASSWTPIGTGINSPLHF. CDR3 sequence (DNA): TGTGCCAGCAGTTGGACTCCAATCGGGACAGGGATTAATTCACCCCTCCACTTT.

The genes are TRBV6-2 or TRBV6-3 and TRBJ1-5; D is uncertain. Germline CDR1 and CDR2: MNHEY and SVGEGT. The CDR3 extends over 16 amino acids. With 5 bases removed from V and 5 bases from J, the gap between germline ends came to 19 bases. The CDR3 loop reads CASSTSGRVSYQPQHF. The DNA of the CDR3 is TGTGCCAGCAGTACCTCGGGGAGGGTCTCATATCAGCCCCAGCATTTT.

The chain couples TRBV2 to TRBJ1-1; D remains ambiguous. V lost 6 bases, J lost 1 base, and 9 bases lay in between. The CDR3 extends over 13 amino acids. The germline CDR1 and CDR2 sequences are SNHLY and FYNNEI. The CDR3, as DNA: TGTGCCAGCAGGAGGGAGTCGAACACTGAAGCTTTCTTT. Translated, it gives CASRRESNTEAFF.

The chain employs TRBV19 and TRBJ2-2; possible D gene TRBD1, 5 bases. Germline CDR1 and CDR2: LNHDA and SQIVND (reference sequence). The CDR3 covers 17 residues. V was pared by 3 bases and J by 2 bases, with 16 bases between. The CDR3 loop is CASSMGLGALNTGELFF. CDR3 DNA sequence: TGTGCCAGTAGTATGGGGCTAGGGGCCCTTAACACCGGGGAGCTGTTTTTT.

This clone was observed a single time. V and J are TRBV10-3 and TRBJ2-5; 7 positions match TRBD1. The CDR3 runs to 13 residues. Unmatched junction bases numbered 6, after V lost 10 bases and J lost 1 base. The germline V gene has CDR1 ENHRY and CDR2 SYGVKD. Written as DNA, the CDR3 is TGTGCCACGAACAGGGGCCTCCAAGAGACCCAGTACTTC. This translates into CATNRGLQETQYF.

The chain carries TRBV9 and TRBJ2-2, with 14 bases matching TRBD2. This CDR3 is 17 amino acids long. J lost 0 bases, V lost 7 bases, and 5 bases had no gene match. Per the germline V gene, CDR1 is SGDLS and CDR2 is YYNGEE. The CDR3 coding sequence is TGTGCCAGCCGGACGGGACTAGCGGGGGCGAACACCGGGGAGCTGTTTTTT. It translates to CASRTGLAGANTGELFF. The full variable domain, in which reference TRBV9 and TRBJ2-2 provide the parts outside the CDR3, is DSGVTQTPKHLITATGQRVTLRCSPRSGDLSVYWYQQSLDQGLQFLIQYYNGEERAKGNILERFSAQQFPDLHSELNLSSLELGDSALYFCASRTGLAGANTGELFFGEGSRLTVL.

This chain links TRBV6-5 with TRBJ1-2, with TRBD1 matching over 7 bases. This CDR3 comprises 13 residues. CDR1 MNHEY and CDR2 SVGAGI come from the germline V gene. V lost 7 bases, J lost 5 bases, and 7 bases stayed unmatched. The CDR3 sequence is CASTQGQPYGYTF. The CDR3 region has the DNA TGTGCCAGCACCCAGGGACAGCCTTATGGCTACACCTTC.

The chain combines TRBV25-1 with TRBJ1-3, with D possibly TRBD1 on 6 matching bases. The V end lost 3 bases, the J end lost 0 bases, and 15 bases lay between the germline ends. The CDR3 consists of 17 residues. Looked up from germline, CDR1 is MGHDK and CDR2 is SYGVNS. CDR3 DNA: TGTGCCAGCAGTGATAAAGGACAGACCATCTCTGGAAACACCATATATTTT. Protein sequence: CASSDKGQTISGNTIYF. Full variable domain (outside the CDR3, taken from reference TRBV25-1 and TRBJ1-3): EADIYQTPRYLVIGTGKKITLECSQTMGHDKMYWYQQDPGMELHLIHYSYGVNSTEKGDLSSESTVSRIRTEHFPLTLESARPSHTSQYLCASSDKGQTISGNTIYFGEGSWLTVV.

This sequence joins TRBV9 and TRBJ1-2, with D perhaps TRBD1 (5 bases). The germline V gene encodes CDR1 SGDLS and CDR2 YYNGEE. Trimming shortened V by 4 bases and J by 8 bases, and 24 bases separated the two germline ends. The CDR3 is made up of 16 amino acids. In DNA, the CDR3 is TGTGCCAGCAGCCCCCTCGTGGGCAGGGCAGATGGCGGCTACACCTTC. This codes for CASSPLVGRADGGYTF.

This clone has only one observation. The CDR3 loop reads CASSPGTGKGDTQYF. In nucleotides, the CDR3 is TGCGCCAGCAGCCCTGGGACAGGGAAGGGAGATACGCAGTATTTT. The chain combines TRBV5-1 with TRBJ2-3; 9 bases fit TRBD1. Per germline, CDR1 SGHRS and CDR2 YFSETQ. With 4 bases clipped from V and 5 bases from J, the junction kept 8 bases outside the gene matches. This CDR3 is 15 amino acids long. The full variable domain, with the rest looked up from reference TRBV5-1 and TRBJ2-3, is KAGVTQTPRYLIKTRGQQVTLSCSPISGHRSVSWYQQTPGQGLQFLFEYFSETQRNKGNFPGRFSGRQFSNSRSEMNVSTLELGDSALYLCASSPGTGKGDTQYFGPGTRLTVL.

This clone was seen once. The chain recombines TRBV19 with TRBJ2-7; D is perhaps TRBD1 (5 bases). Per germline, CDR1 LNHDA and CDR2 SQIVND (reference sequence). The V and J ends lost 3 bases and 0 bases respectively, with 6 bases between them. CDR3 size: 13 residues. The CDR3 nucleotides are TGTGCCAGTAGTATGGGGCCCTCCTACGAGCAGTACTTC. This translates into CASSMGPSYEQYF.

The rearrangement uses TRBV30 and TRBJ2-3, with D possibly being TRBD1 (6 bases). The CDR3 contains 15 residues. The germline V gene has CDR1 GTSNPN and CDR2 SVGIG (reference sequence). V shed 0 bases and J shed 6 bases, with 16 bases lying between them. In DNA form, the CDR3 reads TGTGCCTGGAGTGTACATGGGCAGGGGCGGGATACGCAGTATTTT. This sequence encodes CAWSVHGQGRDTQYF.

The chain carries TRBV5-1 and TRBJ1-3; D call uncertain. Trimming shortened V by 1 base and J by 8 bases, and 13 bases separated the two germline ends. The germline V gene encodes CDR1 SGHRS and CDR2 YFSETQ. The CDR3 is 14 residues long. CDR3 coding DNA: TGCGCCAGCAGCTTGTCGGGGATCCGGGACACCATATATTTT. It codes for CASSLSGIRDTIYF.

V is TRBV9 and J is TRBJ1-1, with unresolved D. The germline V gene has CDR1 SGDLS and CDR2 YYNGEE. With 0 bases removed from V and 5 bases from J, the gap between germline ends came to 8 bases. The CDR3 loop spans 13 amino acids. CDR3 DNA: TGTGCCAGCAGCGTAGTGAGCCGGACTGAAGCTTTCTTT. This sequence encodes CASSVVSRTEAFF.